This T cell receptor beta chain derives from a study of blood T cell repertoires in COVID-19. Generated by immunoSEQ multiplex PCR, the TCRdb table keeps only in-frame clones and is missing some. The data show 240,000 or so clones, around 83% seen once. Germline V gene data show CDR1 as SGHRS and CDR2 as YFSETQ. The CDR3 has 11 amino acids. V gave up 6 bases and J gave up 4 bases, with 6 bases separating them. Sample: peripheral blood. The chain is built from TRBV5-1 and TRBJ2-3; D is ambiguous. The TCR was taken from a man under 40 who had recovered from COVID-19. CDR3 sequence (DNA): TGCGCCAGCAATTCAGCAGATACGCAGTATTTT. Encoded protein: CASNSADTQYF. The full variable domain, completed using reference TRBV5-1 and TRBJ2-3, is KAGVTQTPRYLIKTRGQQVTLSCSPISGHRSVSWYQQTPGQGLQFLFEYFSETQRNKGNFPGRFSGRQFSNSRSEMNVSTLELGDSALYLCASNSADTQYFGPGTRLTVL.